These 17 T cell receptor beta chains share one sample of origin, sequenced in a study of spatial heterogeneity in lung cancer. TCRdb independently ran MiXCR on the 5' RACE reads; one entry per CDR3 protein. Here the sample spans 20,000 to 25,000 distinct CDR3 sequences, 4.6% being singletons. Time point defined: sample taken at primary tumor resection. Researchers sequenced whole RNA taken from tumor, nontumor lung or frozen PBMC without sorting. Sample: PBMCs, taken at surgery. Every receptor here comes from a male donor with early-stage non-small cell lung cancer.

This clonotype was counted many times. The rearrangement joins TRBV24-1 to TRBJ2-5; D not certain. With 1 base removed from V and 0 bases from J, the gap between germline ends came to 5 bases. CDR1 KGHDR and CDR2 SFDVKD come from the germline V gene. CDR3 length equals 14 residues. In DNA, the CDR3 is TGTGCCACCAGTGATTTTGCGGACCAAGAGACCCAGTACTTC. Protein product: CATSDFADQETQYF.

This clonotype was seen ten or more times. The chain combines TRBV5-6 with TRBJ2-7; D gene ambiguous. The V gene lost 4 bases and the J gene lost 2 bases, with 10 bases spanning the gap. In germline, CDR1 is SGHDT, CDR2 YYEEEE. CDR3 length: 13 amino acids. The CDR3 DNA sequence: TGTGCCAGCAGCCTCGGATCAGCCTACGAGCAGTACTTC. Amino acid sequence: CASSLGSAYEQYF.

By sample share, this clonotype is medium-sized. The CDR3 is CASSPHSTDTQYF. As DNA, the CDR3 is TGTGCCAGCAGTCCGCACAGCACAGATACGCAGTATTTT. The gene calls are TRBV27 and TRBJ2-3; D call uncertain. This CDR3 is 13 amino acids long. Trimming stripped 5 bases from V and 0 bases from J, with 6 bases between. Per the germline V gene, CDR1 is MNHEY and CDR2 is SMNVEV (reference sequence).

This clonotype was recorded at least ten times. V and J are TRBV7-9 and TRBJ2-5; TRBD2 aligns across 10 bases. J was trimmed by 1 base and V by 6 bases; bases with no gene match: 5. The CDR3 sequence is 15 residues long. Germline CDR1 is SEHNR and CDR2 is FQNEAQ (reference sequence). The CDR3 DNA follows: TGTGCCAGCAGTAGTGGACTAGCGGCCCAAGAGACCCAGTACTTC. Its protein product is CASSSGLAAQETQYF.

The V and J genes are TRBV20-1 and TRBJ2-5, with 8 nucleotides matching TRBD2. The V segment lost 2 bases and the J segment 1 base; nucleotides outside the gene matches: 12. The CDR3 spans 17 residues. CDR1 DFQATT and CDR2 SNEGSKA come from the germline V gene (reference sequence). The CDR3 is CSARPAGRGGSQETQYF. The CDR3 nucleotides read TGCAGTGCTAGACCCGCCGGGCGCGGGGGGTCCCAAGAGACCCAGTACTTC.

This clonotype was recorded a few times. CDR3 in DNA: TGTGCCAGCAGCTTAGGCGGGGGCTTCTATGGCTACACCTTC. This sequence encodes CASSLGGGFYGYTF. V and J are TRBV7-2 and TRBJ1-2, with a weak D call TRBD1 (6 bases). The CDR3 spans 14 residues. V shed 1 base and J shed 4 bases, with 10 bases lying between them. Germline V gene data show CDR1 as SGHTA and CDR2 as FQGNSA. Together with reference TRBV7-2 and TRBJ1-2, the CDR3 gives the full variable domain: GAGVSQSPSNKVTEKGKDVELRCDPISGHTALYWYRQSLGQGLEFLIYFQGNSAPDKSGLPSDRFSAERTGGSVSTLTIQRTQQEDSAVYLCASSLGGGFYGYTFGSGTRLTVV.

The gene calls are TRBV5-1 and TRBJ1-2, with D possibly TRBD1 on 5 matching bases. There are 12 residues in the CDR3. V shed 5 bases and J shed 2 bases, with 7 bases lying between them. Germline V gene lookup returns CDR1 SGHRS and CDR2 YFSETQ. In DNA, the CDR3 is TGCGCCAGCAGGACAGCGAACTATGGCTACACCTTC. Its protein product is CASRTANYGYTF.

This clonotype was counted many times. The genes are TRBV28 and TRBJ2-7; TRBD2 matches at 8 bases. Losses at the gene ends were 5 bases for V and 6 bases for J; bases not matched to a gene: 18. This CDR3 is built from 17 residues. The V gene's germline CDR1 is MDHEN and CDR2 SYDVKM. The CDR3 reads CASSVVTASGSAFEQYF. The CDR3 DNA is TGTGCCAGCAGTGTGGTGACGGCTAGCGGGTCTGCGTTCGAGCAGTACTTC.

As to this clonotype: It may be a read error: a sequence one base away is much more abundant. The chain is built from TRBV6-5 and TRBJ2-1; tentatively, D is TRBD1 or TRBD2 (5 bases each). The germline V gene encodes CDR1 MNHEY and CDR2 SVGAGI. This CDR3 has 17 amino acids. Trimming removed 2 bases from V and 5 bases from J, with 19 bases in between. The CDR3 here is CASSYLRGIQTNNEQFF. The CDR3 nucleotides read TGTGCCAGCAGTTACCTCCGGGGCATACAGACCAACAATGAGCAGTTCTTC.

This clonotype has at least ten counts. The chain recombines TRBV25-1 with TRBJ1-2; a weak D match, TRBD1 (6 bases). V was pared by 1 base and J by 4 bases, with 13 bases between. This CDR3 spans 15 amino acids. From germline, CDR1 is MGHDK and CDR2 SYGVNS. CDR3 region: CASSELGAGIYGYTF. The CDR3 bases are TGTGCCAGCAGTGAATTGGGGGCAGGGATCTATGGCTACACCTTC.

This clonotype showed up many times. V gene TRBV30 combines with J gene TRBJ2-3; no reliable D call. CDR3 length: 12 amino acids. Germline V gene lookup returns CDR1 GTSNPN and CDR2 SVGIG (reference sequence). Between the trimmed V and J ends, which lost 0 bases and 6 bases, there was a span of 7 bases. The CDR3 loop is CAWSVLGDTQYF. The CDR3 coding sequence is TGTGCCTGGAGTGTACTGGGGGATACGCAGTATTTT.

In this sample, this clonotype turned up many times. The genes are TRBV27 and TRBJ2-7; weak D call: TRBD2 (5 bases). The CDR3 runs to 15 residues. Trimming shortened V by 4 bases and J by 5 bases, and 18 bases separated the two germline ends. Germline assignment: CDR1 MNHEY and CDR2 SMNVEV (reference sequence). CDR3 sequence reads: CASSSRRDARNEQYF. The CDR3 bases are TGTGCCAGCAGTTCCCGACGGGATGCCAGGAACGAGCAGTACTTC.

This clonotype came up many times. The genes are TRBV5-1 and TRBJ2-7, with TRBD1 matching 8 bases. Germline CDR1 and CDR2: SGHRS and YFSETQ. J gave up 6 bases and V 4 bases, and 9 bases lay outside the gene matches. CDR3 length equals 14 residues. The CDR3 is CASSPTGAWVEQYF. The DNA for the CDR3 is TGCGCCAGCAGCCCGACAGGGGCGTGGGTCGAGCAGTACTTC.

This clonotype has a count of ten or more. The chain links TRBV7-9 to TRBJ2-5, with TRBD2 identical over 8 bases. Trimming cost V 5 bases and J 4 bases; bases outside gene matches: 6. CDR1 is SEHNR, CDR2 FQNEAQ, per germline (reference sequence). The CDR3 is made up of 14 amino acids. CDR3 coding DNA: TGTGCCAGCAGCCTCCGGAGCGGGGGAGAGACCCAGTACTTC. The encoded protein is CASSLRSGGETQYF.

This clonotype was found many times. V and J are TRBV6-2 or TRBV6-3 and TRBJ2-7, with D possibly TRBD1 on 6 matching bases. The CDR3 consists of 13 residues. V was pared by 2 bases and J by 6 bases, with 11 bases between. CDR1 and CDR2 from the germline V gene are MNHEY and SVGEGT. The CDR3 bases are TGTGCCAGCAGTTACCTACAGGGAACCGAGCAGTACTTC. It translates to CASSYLQGTEQYF.

This clonotype was seen at least ten times. The chain recombines TRBV10-3 with TRBJ2-7; maybe TRBD2 (6 bases). The CDR3 covers 13 residues. Germline V CDR1 and CDR2: ENHRY, SYGVKD. The V and J ends lost 5 bases and 6 bases respectively, with 14 bases between them. The CDR3 region is CAISSGLPSEQYF. The CDR3 DNA reads TGTGCCATCAGTTCGGGACTCCCTTCCGAGCAGTACTTC.

By proportion, this clonotype is medium-sized. The gene calls are TRBV6-5 and TRBJ2-1; no reliable D call. The CDR3 has 15 residues. V lost 2 bases, J lost 0 bases, and 8 bases lay in between. The germline CDR1 and CDR2 sequences are MNHEY and SVGAGI. Written as DNA, the CDR3 is TGTGCCAGCAGTTACGGCCCAGGCTCCTACAATGAGCAGTTCTTC. This translates into CASSYGPGSYNEQFF.